The 27 T cell receptor beta chains listed next were all sequenced from one sample in a study of sequential checkpoint blockade in melanoma. The sample's treatment: randomized to nivolumab then ipilimumab (arm A) or the reverse (arm B). Repertoires were generated with immunoSEQ multiplex PCR, while TCRdb's copy carries only in-frame clones and drops some. The data contain around 37,000 clones, roughly 32% of them singletons. The material was tumor tissue (inferred from file names), obtained from a patient given nivolumab and ipilimumab in sequence. These TCRs come from a human donor with melanoma.

The rearrangement uses TRBV28 and TRBJ2-3; 9 bases line up with TRBD2. The germline gives CDR1 MDHEN, CDR2 SYDVKM. This CDR3 has 15 amino acids. J lost 3 bases, V lost 6 bases, and 7 bases had no gene match. This CDR3 reads CASRIRAGGTDTQYF. As DNA, the CDR3 is TGTGCCAGCAGAATACGAGCGGGAGGAACAGATACGCAGTATTTT. Using reference TRBV28 and TRBJ2-3 for the parts outside the CDR3, the full variable domain is DVKVTQSSRYLVKRTGEKVFLECVQDMDHENMFWYRQDPGLGLRLIYFSYDVKMKEKGDIPEGYSVSREKKERFSLILESASTNQTSMYLCASRIRAGGTDTQYFGPGTRLTVL.

The V and J genes are TRBV19 and TRBJ2-6, with 7 bases aligning to TRBD1. V shed 7 bases and J 1 base; nucleotides not matched to a gene: 16. CDR1 is LNHDA, CDR2 SQIVND, per germline (reference sequence). The CDR3 runs 19 residues. The CDR3 DNA reads TGTGCCAGTAAACGAGACAGGGCCTCGGGTCCTTCTGGGGCCAACGTCCTGACTTTC. Its protein is CASKRDRASGPSGANVLTF.

The chain links TRBV5-1 to TRBJ2-3; 12 nucleotides match TRBD2. V dropped 0 bases and J dropped 0; count of bases not matched to a gene: 8. Germline V gene lookup returns CDR1 SGHRS and CDR2 YFSETQ. This CDR3 contains 19 residues. Here the CDR3 reads CASSLGFSGLAGSTDTQYF. CDR3 in DNA: TGCGCCAGCAGCTTGGGTTTTTCTGGACTAGCGGGAAGCACAGATACGCAGTATTTT.

The chain carries TRBV11-3 and TRBJ2-3, with 7 bases aligning to TRBD1. Per germline, CDR1 SGHNT and CDR2 YENEEA. The CDR3 covers 14 residues. V was pared by 5 bases and J by 3 bases, with 5 bases of the junction left unmatched. The CDR3 sequence: CASSQSTGTDTQYF. CDR3 bases: TGTGCCAGCAGCCAATCGACAGGGACAGATACGCAGTATTTT.

The chain carries TRBV19 and TRBJ2-7, with 7 bases lining up with TRBD1. Trimming removed 1 base from V and 5 bases from J; junction bases left unmatched: 2. The CDR3 length is 13 residues. The germline V gene has CDR1 LNHDA and CDR2 SQIVND (reference sequence). CDR3 sequence (DNA): TGTGCCAGTAGTATAGCCAGGGGGAACGAGCAGTACTTC. It encodes CASSIARGNEQYF.

The chain employs TRBV19 and TRBJ2-7; TRBD1 matches at 7 bases. V gave up 3 bases and J gave up 5 bases; unmatched junction bases: 13. Germline assignment: CDR1 LNHDA and CDR2 SQIVND (reference sequence). The CDR3 totals 16 residues. The CDR3 protein is CASSIGPYRGIHEQYF. CDR3 sequence (DNA): TGTGCCAGTAGTATTGGGCCTTACAGGGGTATACACGAGCAGTACTTC. The full variable domain, rest sourced from reference TRBV19 and TRBJ2-7, is DGGITQSPKYLFRKEGQNVTLSCEQNLNHDAMYWYRQDPGQGLRLIYYSQIVNDFQKGDIAEGYSVSREKKESFPLTVTSAQKNPTAFYLCASSIGPYRGIHEQYFGPGTRLTVT.

This chain uses TRBV6-8 with TRBJ1-5; tentative D call: TRBD1 (5 bases). The V end was cut by 7 bases, the J end by 7 bases, with 17 bases between. From germline, CDR1 is MNHGY and CDR2 SAAAGT. The CDR3 length is 14 residues. CDR3: CASTMTRGRQPQHF. For the CDR3, the DNA is TGTGCCAGCACCATGACTAGGGGCAGGCAGCCCCAGCATTTT.

The chain is built from TRBV11-3 and TRBJ2-3; TRBD2 matches at 13 bases. From germline, CDR1 is SGHNT and CDR2 YENEEA. The CDR3 totals 19 residues. V lost 2 bases to trimming and J lost 2 bases; unmatched junction nucleotides: 10. The DNA for the CDR3 is TGTGCCAGCAGCTTAAGTGTCAGGACTAGCGGGAGTACCACAGATACGCAGTATTTT. Its protein is CASSLSVRTSGSTTDTQYF.

This clone was counted between two and nine times. The gene calls are TRBV6-8 and TRBJ1-5; 9 positions agree with TRBD1. This CDR3 has 14 amino acids. The germline gives CDR1 MNHGY, CDR2 SAAAGT. J lost 4 bases, V lost 6 bases, and 4 bases had no gene match. CDR3 in DNA: TGTGCCAGCAGCGGGACAGGGATGAATCAGCCCCAGCATTTT. Protein product: CASSGTGMNQPQHF.

This clone has a single count. The genes are TRBV19 and TRBJ2-7; unclear D gene. Deletions cut 4 bases from V and 3 bases from J, with 10 bases between. The V gene's germline CDR1 is LNHDA and CDR2 SQIVND (reference sequence). CDR3 length equals 13 residues. The CDR3 protein is CASSKGWIYEQYF. CDR3 in DNA: TGTGCCAGTAGTAAAGGGTGGATCTACGAGCAGTACTTC.

The chain joins TRBV7-5 to TRBJ2-1; TRBD1 is the table's D call, not checked against the DNA. TRBV7-5 is a pseudogene locus. CDR3 length equals 14 residues. For the CDR3, the DNA is TGTGCCAGCAGCCCTCGGAACAGCTACAATGAGCAGTTCTTC. Translation gives CASSPRNSYNEQFF.

This clone was counted between two and nine times. The rearrangement links TRBV28 to TRBJ1-6, with no clear D. The CDR3 contains 14 residues. Germline CDR1 and CDR2: MDHEN and SYDVKM. Trimming cost V 2 bases and J 5 bases, with 7 bases left between them. CDR3 in amino acids: CASSLVGDNSPLHF. In DNA, the CDR3 is TGTGCCAGCAGTTTAGTCGGGGATAATTCACCCCTCCACTTT.

The V gene is TRBV6-8, the J gene TRBJ1-2; 8 bases map to TRBD1. CDR3 length: 14 residues. V was clipped by 0 bases and J by 8 bases; unmatched bases: 5. Germline-derived CDR1 and CDR2 are MNHGY and SAAAGT. The CDR3 spells CASSYSPRGRGYTF. The CDR3 DNA sequence: TGTGCCAGCAGTTACTCGCCCAGGGGGCGCGGCTACACCTTC.

The V gene is TRBV11-3, the J gene TRBJ1-2; 7 bases agree with TRBD1. The CDR3 sequence is 15 residues long. Germline loops: CDR1 SGHNT, CDR2 YENEEA. The junction had 9 bases not matched to a gene; V was cut back by 3 bases and J by 5 bases. The CDR3: CASSFDQGGVYGYTF. CDR3 in DNA: TGTGCCAGCAGCTTTGATCAGGGGGGAGTGTATGGCTACACCTTC. Using reference TRBV11-3 and TRBJ1-2 for the parts outside the CDR3, the full variable domain is EAGVVQSPRYKIIEKKQPVAFWCNPISGHNTLYWYLQNLGQGPELLIRYENEEAVDDSQLPKDRFSAERLKGVDSTLKIQPAELGDSAVYLCASSFDQGGVYGYTFGSGTRLTVV.

This clone was detected only a few times. The CDR3: CASSLSERDSKLYEQYF. The CDR3 nucleotides are TGTGCCAGCAGTTTATCGGAACGGGACAGCAAGTTATACGAGCAGTACTTC. The V and J genes are TRBV27 and TRBJ2-7, with 7 bases identical to TRBD1. The germline V gene encodes CDR1 MNHEY and CDR2 SMNVEV (reference sequence). The V gene end was trimmed by 0 bases and the J gene end by 4 bases; junction bases not matched to a gene: 12. The CDR3 runs 17 residues.

This clone has just a few counts. The rearrangement joins TRBV6-8 to TRBJ2-6; 7 bases map to TRBD2. Germline V gene sequence: CDR1 MNHGY, CDR2 SAAAGT. This CDR3 region has 16 residues. V shed 7 bases, J shed 0 bases, and the junction held 6 bases outside the gene matches. The CDR3 reads CASMRGINSGANVLTF. The CDR3 DNA reads as TGTGCCAGCATGCGGGGGATCAACTCTGGGGCCAACGTCCTGACTTTC.

This clone has a handful of counts. The V and J genes are TRBV30 and TRBJ1-5; no clear D. Germline assignment: CDR1 GTSNPN and CDR2 SVGIG (reference sequence). The CDR3 runs to 14 residues. Trimming cost V 0 bases and J 0 bases, with 6 bases left between them. The CDR3 DNA reads as TGTGCCTGGAGTGTTAGCCATAGCAATCAGCCCCAGCATTTT. As protein: CAWSVSHSNQPQHF. Full variable domain (outside the CDR3, taken from reference TRBV30 and TRBJ1-5): SQTIHQWPATLVQPVGSPLSLECTVEGTSNPNLYWYRQAAGRGLQLLFYSVGIGQISSEVPQNLSASRPQDRQFILSSKKLLLSDSGFYLCAWSVSHSNQPQHFGDGTRLSIL.

In its sample, this clone was seen once. The rearrangement links TRBV29-1 to TRBJ2-7; the D is unclear. The germline V gene has CDR1 SQVTM and CDR2 ANQGSEA. V was cut by 3 bases and J by 0 bases, with 6 bases left in between. The CDR3 runs 12 residues. CDR3 sequence reads: CSVDRGSYEQYF. The CDR3 bases are TGCAGCGTTGACCGCGGCTCCTACGAGCAGTACTTC.

The genes are TRBV19 and TRBJ2-5; a possible D gene is TRBD2 (5 bases). Germline CDR1 is LNHDA and CDR2 is SQIVND (reference sequence). CDR3 length: 12 amino acids. With 8 bases removed from V and 2 bases from J, the gap between germline ends came to 9 bases. CDR3 amino acids: CASGGDQETQYF. CDR3 DNA sequence: TGTGCCAGTGGAGGTGATCAAGAGACCCAGTACTTC.

The table lists this clone with a few counts. The chain carries TRBV9 and TRBJ2-1; D unresolved. Trimming cost V 5 bases and J 4 bases, with 25 bases left between them. The germline CDR1 and CDR2 sequences are SGDLS and YYNGEE. The CDR3 consists of 18 residues. The CDR3, as DNA: TGTGCCAGCAGTGAGACCCTTTTCCCAACGATCCGATACAATGAGCAGTTCTTC. It yields the protein CASSETLFPTIRYNEQFF.

The CDR3 sequence: CASSPLTGGSYNEQFF. In DNA, the CDR3 is TGTGCCAGCTCACCACTGACGGGAGGGTCCTACAATGAGCAGTTCTTC. This chain links TRBV18 with TRBJ2-1, with 8 bases lining up with TRBD2. The CDR3 sequence is 16 residues long. V shed 1 base and J 1 base; nucleotides not matched to a gene: 3. Germline CDR1 is KGHSH and CDR2 is LQKENI.

This rearrangement joins TRBV7-6 to TRBJ2-3, with D possibly being TRBD2 (5 bases). The CDR3 sequence is 14 residues long. Germline CDR1 SGHVS, CDR2 FNYEAQ. Trimming shortened V by 5 bases and J by 5 bases, and 14 bases separated the two germline ends. As DNA, the CDR3 is TGTGCCAGCAGCGTTGCTAGCCAAAAAGATACGCAGTATTTT. Translating gives CASSVASQKDTQYF.

V and J are TRBV29-1 and TRBJ2-7; 7 positions match TRBD2. From germline, CDR1 is SQVTM and CDR2 ANQGSEA. V was clipped by 6 bases and J by 3 bases; unmatched bases: 8. The CDR3 runs 13 residues. Here the CDR3 DNA reads TGCAGCGTCCGCGGGGAGGGGTTCTACGAGCAGTACTTC. This encodes CSVRGEGFYEQYF.

This clone was seen a handful of times. For the CDR3, the DNA is TGTGCCAGCAGTTACTCAATCATTGTTAAGGGGCCGGGGGATGGCTACACCTTC. Protein sequence: CASSYSIIVKGPGDGYTF. The J gene is TRBJ1-2, the V gene TRBV6-8; the D gene is possibly TRBD1 (5 bases). Germline V gene sequence: CDR1 MNHGY, CDR2 SAAAGT. The V end lost 0 bases, the J end lost 6 bases, and 23 bases lay between the germline ends. The CDR3 totals 18 residues.

The gene calls are TRBV29-1 and TRBJ1-1; a possible D gene is TRBD1 (6 bases). The CDR3 runs to 12 residues. CDR1 SQVTM and CDR2 ANQGSEA come from the germline V gene. Trimming stripped 7 bases from V and 7 bases from J, with 16 bases between. DNA of the CDR3: TGCAGCGCTTTCGGGGGGGCAATTGAAGCTTTCTTT. Translated, it gives CSAFGGAIEAFF.

This clone has ten or more counts. The chain joins TRBV7-1 to TRBJ1-2; D not certain. TRBV7-1 is flagged as an ORF with uncertain function. The CDR3 has 16 residues. Trimming shortened V by 4 bases and J by 6 bases, and 21 bases separated the two germline ends. CDR3 nucleotide sequence: TGTGCCAGCAGCTTAACTCCTCAGGTCACGGCGAATGGCTACACCTTC. This translates into CASSLTPQVTANGYTF.

CDR3 DNA sequence: TGTGCCAGCAGTTTATCCAGCGGGGTATACAATGAGCAGTTCTTC. Translated, it gives CASSLSSGVYNEQFF. The chain employs TRBV28 and TRBJ2-1; 7 bases match TRBD2. The CDR3 spans 15 residues. Trimming took 1 base from V and 4 from J; bases not matched to a gene: 4. Per the germline V gene, CDR1 is MDHEN and CDR2 is SYDVKM.